Each of the 8 T cell receptor beta chains below was sequenced from the same sample in a study of shared clonotypes between healthy human individuals. Generated by immunoSEQ multiplex PCR, the TCRdb table keeps only in-frame clones and is missing some. The sample consists of roughly 1,100,000 clones, approximately 76% of them appearing once. The sequencing input was memory CD4+ T cells sorted from blood. The subset was: CD45RA-negative fraction. These receptors were collected from a man in his late teens or twenties in good health.

The sample holds a few counts of this clone. This rearrangement joins TRBV5-1 to TRBJ2-2; 14 bases are a match to TRBD2. There are 16 residues in the CDR3. With V trimmed by 4 bases and J by 4 bases, 3 bases remained unmatched. Germline CDR1 reads SGHRS; CDR2 reads YFSETQ. CDR3: CASSGLAGGLTGELFF. In DNA form, the CDR3 reads TGCGCCAGCAGCGGACTAGCGGGGGGACTCACCGGGGAGCTGTTTTTT.

The chain uses TRBV6-5 and TRBJ2-7, with a tentative D call TRBD1 (7 bases). Trimming pared 2 bases from V and 4 bases from J, leaving 15 bases between. The CDR3 loop spans 15 amino acids. Germline V gene lookup returns CDR1 MNHEY and CDR2 SVGAGI. CDR3 region: CASSYGVAGGYEQYF. CDR3 in DNA: TGTGCCAGCAGTTACGGCGTGGCAGGGGGGTACGAGCAGTACTTC.

The V and J genes are TRBV18 and TRBJ2-7; 9 nucleotides agree with TRBD1. Losses at the gene ends were 7 bases for V and 2 bases for J; bases not matched to a gene: 6. This CDR3 comprises 14 residues. Germline values: CDR1 KGHSH, CDR2 LQKENI. CDR3 region: CASFLGQGAYEQYF. For the CDR3, the DNA is TGTGCCAGCTTCTTGGGACAGGGTGCCTACGAGCAGTACTTC.

The V and J genes are TRBV7-2 and TRBJ2-2; the match to TRBD1 covers 8 bases. Germline V gives CDR1 SGHTA, CDR2 FQGNSA. The CDR3 runs 13 residues. Trimming removed 10 bases from V and 3 bases from J; junction bases left unmatched: 4. DNA of the CDR3: TGTGCCACCAGGGGGCGCGACACCGGGGAGCTGTTTTTT. It translates to CATRGRDTGELFF.

Ten or more counts support this clone. The gene calls are TRBV7-2 and TRBJ1-2; 9 bases are shared with TRBD1. CDR3 size: 13 residues. Germline CDR1 SGHTA, CDR2 FQGNSA. The V gene end was trimmed by 4 bases and the J gene end by 8 bases; junction bases not matched to a gene: 5. CDR3 in amino acids: CASSSGQGGGYTF. The CDR3 nucleotides are TGTGCCAGCAGCTCGGGACAGGGAGGCGGCTACACCTTC.

This sequence joins TRBV11-2 and TRBJ2-3; D call uncertain. The CDR3 consists of 15 residues. The V end was cut by 5 bases, the J end by 0 bases, with 12 bases between. The germline CDR1 and CDR2 sequences are SGHAT and FQNNGV. This CDR3 is CASSENPTSTDTQYF. As DNA, the CDR3 is TGTGCCAGCAGCGAAAACCCGACTAGCACAGATACGCAGTATTTT.

This chain connects TRBV4-1 to TRBJ2-7; 11 nucleotides align to TRBD1. J was trimmed by 6 bases and V by 4 bases; bases with no gene match: 5. This CDR3 is built from 14 residues. CDR1 is MGHRA, CDR2 YSYEKL, per germline. The CDR3 sequence: CASSPRTGGGEQYF. CDR3 DNA: TGCGCCAGCAGCCCGCGGACAGGGGGCGGCGAGCAGTACTTC.

The CDR3 spells CASSEARPTDTQYF. The CDR3 DNA reads TGCGCCAGCAGTGAGGCTAGACCCACAGATACGCAGTATTTT. V is TRBV10-1 and J is TRBJ2-3; no clear D gene. The CDR3 is 14 residues long. V was cut by 2 bases and J by 2 bases, with 8 bases left in between. Germline V lookup: CDR1 WNHNN, CDR2 SYGVQD (reference sequence).